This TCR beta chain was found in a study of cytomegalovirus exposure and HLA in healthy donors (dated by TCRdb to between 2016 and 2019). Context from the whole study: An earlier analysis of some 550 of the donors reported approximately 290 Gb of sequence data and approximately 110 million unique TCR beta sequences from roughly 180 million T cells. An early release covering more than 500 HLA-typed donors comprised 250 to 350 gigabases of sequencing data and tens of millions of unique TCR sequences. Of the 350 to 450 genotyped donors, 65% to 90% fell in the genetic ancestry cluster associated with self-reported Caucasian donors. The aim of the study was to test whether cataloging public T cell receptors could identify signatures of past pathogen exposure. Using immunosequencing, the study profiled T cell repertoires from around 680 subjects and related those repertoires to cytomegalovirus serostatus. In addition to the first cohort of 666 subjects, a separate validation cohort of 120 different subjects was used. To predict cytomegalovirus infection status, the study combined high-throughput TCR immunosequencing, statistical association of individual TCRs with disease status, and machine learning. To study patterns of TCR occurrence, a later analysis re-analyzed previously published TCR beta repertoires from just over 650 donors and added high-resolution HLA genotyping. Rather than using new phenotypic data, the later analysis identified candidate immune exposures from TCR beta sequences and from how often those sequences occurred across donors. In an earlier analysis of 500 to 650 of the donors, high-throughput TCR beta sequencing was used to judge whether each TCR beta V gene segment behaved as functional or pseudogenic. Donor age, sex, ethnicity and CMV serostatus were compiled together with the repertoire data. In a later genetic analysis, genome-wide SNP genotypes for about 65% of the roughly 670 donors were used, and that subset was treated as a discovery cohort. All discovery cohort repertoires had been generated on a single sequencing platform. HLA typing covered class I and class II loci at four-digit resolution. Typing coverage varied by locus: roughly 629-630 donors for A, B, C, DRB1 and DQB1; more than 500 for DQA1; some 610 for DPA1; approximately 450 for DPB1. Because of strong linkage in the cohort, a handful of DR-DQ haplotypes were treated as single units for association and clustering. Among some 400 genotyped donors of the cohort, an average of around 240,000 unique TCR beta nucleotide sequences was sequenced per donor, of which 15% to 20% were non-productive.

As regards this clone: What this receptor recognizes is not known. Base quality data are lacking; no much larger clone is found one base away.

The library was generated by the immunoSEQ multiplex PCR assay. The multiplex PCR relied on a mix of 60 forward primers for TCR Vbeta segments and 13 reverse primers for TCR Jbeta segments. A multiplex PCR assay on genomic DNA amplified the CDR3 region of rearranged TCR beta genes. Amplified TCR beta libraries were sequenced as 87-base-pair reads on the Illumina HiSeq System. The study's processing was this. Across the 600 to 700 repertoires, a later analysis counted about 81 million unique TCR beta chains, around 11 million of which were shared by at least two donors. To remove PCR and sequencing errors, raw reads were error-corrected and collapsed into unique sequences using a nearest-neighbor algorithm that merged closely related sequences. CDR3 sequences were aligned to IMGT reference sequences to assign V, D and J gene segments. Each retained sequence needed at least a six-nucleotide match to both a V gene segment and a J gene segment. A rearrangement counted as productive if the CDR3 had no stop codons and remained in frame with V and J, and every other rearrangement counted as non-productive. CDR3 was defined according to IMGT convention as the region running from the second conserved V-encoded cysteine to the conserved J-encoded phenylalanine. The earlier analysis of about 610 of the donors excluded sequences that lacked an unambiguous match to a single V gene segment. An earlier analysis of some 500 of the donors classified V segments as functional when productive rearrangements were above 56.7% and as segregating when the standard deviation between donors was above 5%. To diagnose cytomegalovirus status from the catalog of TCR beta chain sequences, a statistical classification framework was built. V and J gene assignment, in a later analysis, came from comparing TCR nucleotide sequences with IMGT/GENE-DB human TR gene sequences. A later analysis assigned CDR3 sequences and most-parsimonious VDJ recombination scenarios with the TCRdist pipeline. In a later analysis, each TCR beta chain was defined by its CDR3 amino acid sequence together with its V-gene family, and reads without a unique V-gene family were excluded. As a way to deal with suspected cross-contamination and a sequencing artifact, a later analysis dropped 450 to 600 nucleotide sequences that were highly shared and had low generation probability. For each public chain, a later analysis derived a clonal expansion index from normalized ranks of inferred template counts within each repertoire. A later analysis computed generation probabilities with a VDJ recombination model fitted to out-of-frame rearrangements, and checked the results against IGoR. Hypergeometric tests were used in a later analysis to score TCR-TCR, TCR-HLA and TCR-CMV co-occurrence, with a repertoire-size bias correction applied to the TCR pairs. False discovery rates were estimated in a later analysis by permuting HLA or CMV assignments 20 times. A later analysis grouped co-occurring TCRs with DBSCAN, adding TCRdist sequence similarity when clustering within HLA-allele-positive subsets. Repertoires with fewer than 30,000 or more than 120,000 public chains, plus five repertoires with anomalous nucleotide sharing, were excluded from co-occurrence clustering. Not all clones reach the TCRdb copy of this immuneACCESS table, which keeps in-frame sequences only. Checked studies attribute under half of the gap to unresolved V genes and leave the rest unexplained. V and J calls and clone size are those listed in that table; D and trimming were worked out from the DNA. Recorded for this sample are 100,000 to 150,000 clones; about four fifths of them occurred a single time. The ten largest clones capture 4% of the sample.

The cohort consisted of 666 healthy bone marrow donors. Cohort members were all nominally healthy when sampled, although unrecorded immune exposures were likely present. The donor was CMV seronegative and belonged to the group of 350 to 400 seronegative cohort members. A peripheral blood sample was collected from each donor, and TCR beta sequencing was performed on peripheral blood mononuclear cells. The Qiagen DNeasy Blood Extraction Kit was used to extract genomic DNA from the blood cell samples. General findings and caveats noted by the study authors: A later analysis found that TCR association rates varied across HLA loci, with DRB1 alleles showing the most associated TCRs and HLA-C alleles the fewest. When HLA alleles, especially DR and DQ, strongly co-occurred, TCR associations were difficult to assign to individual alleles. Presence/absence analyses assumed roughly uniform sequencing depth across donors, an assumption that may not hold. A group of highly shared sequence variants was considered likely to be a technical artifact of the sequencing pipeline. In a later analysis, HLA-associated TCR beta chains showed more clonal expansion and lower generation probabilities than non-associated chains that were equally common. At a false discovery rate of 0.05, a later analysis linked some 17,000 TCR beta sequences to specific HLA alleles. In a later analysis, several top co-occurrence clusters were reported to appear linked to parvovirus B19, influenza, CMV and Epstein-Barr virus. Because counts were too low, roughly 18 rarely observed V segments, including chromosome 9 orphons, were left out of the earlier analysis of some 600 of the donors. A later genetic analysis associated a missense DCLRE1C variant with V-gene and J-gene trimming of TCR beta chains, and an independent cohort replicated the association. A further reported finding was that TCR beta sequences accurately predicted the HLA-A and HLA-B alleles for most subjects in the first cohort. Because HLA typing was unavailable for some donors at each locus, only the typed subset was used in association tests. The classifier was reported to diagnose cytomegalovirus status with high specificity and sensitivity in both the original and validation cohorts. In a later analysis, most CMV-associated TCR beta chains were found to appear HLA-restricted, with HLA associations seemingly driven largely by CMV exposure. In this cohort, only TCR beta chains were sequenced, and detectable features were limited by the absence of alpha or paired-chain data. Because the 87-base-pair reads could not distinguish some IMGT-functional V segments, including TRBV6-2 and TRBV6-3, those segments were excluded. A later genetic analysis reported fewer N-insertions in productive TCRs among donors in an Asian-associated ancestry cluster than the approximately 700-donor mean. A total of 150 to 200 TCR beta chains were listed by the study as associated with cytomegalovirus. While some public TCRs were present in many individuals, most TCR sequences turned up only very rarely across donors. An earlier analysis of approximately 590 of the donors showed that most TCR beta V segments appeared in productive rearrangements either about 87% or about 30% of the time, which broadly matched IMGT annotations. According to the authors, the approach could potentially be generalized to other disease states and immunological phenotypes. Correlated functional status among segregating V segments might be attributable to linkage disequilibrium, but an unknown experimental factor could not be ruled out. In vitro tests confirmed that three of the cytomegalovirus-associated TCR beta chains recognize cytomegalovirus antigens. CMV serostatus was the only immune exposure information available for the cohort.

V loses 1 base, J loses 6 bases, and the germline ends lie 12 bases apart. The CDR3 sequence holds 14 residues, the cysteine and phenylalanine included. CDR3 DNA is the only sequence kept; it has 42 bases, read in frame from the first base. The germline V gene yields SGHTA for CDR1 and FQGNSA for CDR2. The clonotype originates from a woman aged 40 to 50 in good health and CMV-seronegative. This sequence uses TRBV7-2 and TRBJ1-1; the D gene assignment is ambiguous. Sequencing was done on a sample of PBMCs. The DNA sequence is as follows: TGTGCCAGCAGCTTAGTTCTTTACGGGTCTGAAGCTTTCTTT. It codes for CASSLVLYGSEAFF.